The T cell receptor beta chain described here comes from a study of cytomegalovirus exposure and HLA in healthy donors (dated by TCRdb to 2017 to 2019). General notes on the study: According to an earlier analysis of a few hundred of the donors, about 179 million T cells yielded over 100 million unique TCR beta sequences and approximately 300 Gb of sequence data. Approximately 300 gigabases of sequencing data and tens of millions of unique TCR sequences made up an early release that covered under 750 HLA-typed donors. The genetic ancestry cluster associated with self-reported Caucasian donors included around four fifths of the 300 to 400 genotyped donors. The study was designed to test whether signatures of past pathogen exposure could be identified by cataloging public T cell receptors. The T cell repertoires of around 670 subjects were profiled by immunosequencing and related to cytomegalovirus serostatus. Besides the first cohort of roughly 660 subjects, a separate validation cohort made up of 120 or so different subjects was used. The study combined high-throughput TCR immunosequencing, statistical association of individual TCRs with disease status, and machine learning to predict cytomegalovirus infection status. To study patterns of TCR occurrence, a later analysis re-analyzed previously published TCR beta repertoires from 650 to 750 donors and added high-resolution HLA genotyping. In the later analysis, no new phenotypic data were used to find candidate immune exposures; instead, reliance was placed on TCR beta sequences and their occurrence across donors. An earlier analysis of 587 of the donors used high-throughput TCR beta sequencing to judge whether each TCR beta V gene segment behaved as functional or pseudogenic. Donor age, sex, ethnicity and CMV serostatus were collected together with the repertoire data. In a later genetic analysis, genome-wide SNP genotypes for about 65% of the roughly 700 donors were used, and that subset was treated as a discovery cohort. Every repertoire in the discovery cohort had been generated on one and the same sequencing platform. Both class I and class II loci were covered by HLA typing, at four-digit resolution. Typing coverage varied by locus: about 620-630 donors for A, B, C, DRB1 and DQB1; roughly 520 for DQA1; about 590 for DPA1; some 470 for DPB1. Five DR-DQ haplotypes were handled as single units for association and clustering because linkage in the cohort was strong. On average, roughly 250,000 unique TCR beta nucleotide sequences were sequenced per donor among some 430 genotyped donors of the cohort, with 15% to 20% of those sequences being non-productive.

General study outcomes and caveats: The sequencing pipeline was judged likely to have produced a cluster of highly shared sequence variants as a technical artifact. A total of fewer than 200 TCR beta chains were listed by the study as associated with cytomegalovirus. Correlated functional status among segregating V segments might be attributable to linkage disequilibrium, but an unknown experimental factor could not be ruled out. When HLA alleles, especially DR and DQ, strongly co-occurred, TCR associations were difficult to assign to individual alleles. An association between a missense DCLRE1C variant and V-gene and J-gene trimming of TCR beta chains was found in a later genetic analysis and replicated in an independent cohort. Compared with the approximately 720-donor mean, donors in an Asian-associated ancestry cluster had fewer N-insertions in productive TCRs, according to a later genetic analysis. In a later analysis, TCR association rates were found to vary across HLA loci, with the most associated TCRs seen for DRB1 alleles and the fewest for HLA-C alleles. For the cohort, immune exposure information was limited to CMV serostatus. Because HLA typing was unavailable for some donors at each locus, only the typed subset was used in association tests. In both the original and validation cohorts, the classifier was reported to diagnose cytomegalovirus status with high specificity and sensitivity. Presence/absence analyses assumed roughly uniform sequencing depth across donors, an assumption that may not hold. Several of the top co-occurrence clusters appeared to be linked to parvovirus B19, influenza, CMV and Epstein-Barr virus, according to a later analysis. Because counts were too low, roughly 17 rarely observed V segments, including chromosome 9 orphons, were left out of the earlier analysis of about 620 of the donors. Compared with equally common non-associated chains, HLA-associated TCR beta chains in a later analysis were more clonally expanded and had lower generation probabilities. Across donors, most TCR sequences were observed very rarely, whereas some public TCRs were present in many individuals. The cohort was sequenced for TCR beta chains only, and without alpha or paired-chain data the features that could be detected were limited. Because the 87-base-pair reads could not distinguish some IMGT-functional V segments, including TRBV6-2 and TRBV6-3, those segments were excluded. A later analysis associated 16,951 TCR beta sequences with specific HLA alleles at a false discovery rate of 0.05. A further reported finding was that TCR beta sequences accurately predicted the HLA-A and HLA-B alleles for most subjects in the first cohort. In vitro tests confirmed that a few of the cytomegalovirus-associated TCR beta chains recognize cytomegalovirus antigens. The authors suggested that the approach could potentially be extended to other disease states and immunological phenotypes. According to a later analysis, most CMV-associated TCR beta chains appeared to be HLA-restricted, and the HLA associations seemed to be driven largely by CMV exposure. An earlier analysis of approximately 600 of the donors showed that most TCR beta V segments appeared in productive rearrangements either about 87% or about 30% of the time, which broadly matched IMGT annotations.

The cohort consisted of 666 healthy bone marrow donors. All cohort members were sampled while nominally healthy, although unrecorded immune exposures were likely present. The donor was CMV seronegative and belonged to the group of 320 or so seronegative cohort members. Each donor provided a peripheral blood sample, and peripheral blood mononuclear cells were used for TCR beta sequencing. The Qiagen DNeasy Blood Extraction Kit was used to extract genomic DNA from the blood cell samples. CDR3 length: 14 amino acids, cysteine to phenylalanine. Only the CDR3 DNA is retained, 42 bases long and in frame from the first base. The germline V gene specifies SGHTA as CDR1 and FQGNSA as CDR2. Trimming at the junction amounts to 1 base on V and 4 bases on J, and the germline ends lie 9 bases apart. Only a few counts were recorded for this clone. It has no known antigen specificity. Base quality data are lacking; no much larger clone is found one base away.

The method was the immunoSEQ multiplex PCR assay. For the multiplex PCR, a mixture combining 60 forward primers for TCR Vbeta segments and 13 reverse primers for TCR Jbeta segments was used. Amplification of the CDR3 region of rearranged TCR beta genes was performed with a multiplex PCR assay on genomic DNA. The amplified TCR beta libraries were sequenced on the Illumina HiSeq System as 87-base-pair reads. The source study handled its data this way. Across the 700 or so repertoires, a later analysis counted 78 million or so unique TCR beta chains, about 10 million of which were shared by at least two donors. Raw reads were error-corrected and collapsed into unique sequences by a nearest-neighbor algorithm in which closely related sequences were merged to remove PCR and sequencing errors. To assign V, D and J gene segments, CDR3 sequences were aligned to IMGT reference sequences. Each retained sequence needed at least a six-nucleotide match to both a V gene segment and a J gene segment. Rearrangements were called productive when the CDR3 lacked stop codons and stayed in frame with V and J; all others were non-productive. CDR3 was defined by IMGT convention, running from the second conserved V-encoded cysteine to the conserved J-encoded phenylalanine. The earlier analysis of fewer than 750 of the donors excluded sequences that lacked an unambiguous match to a single V gene segment. In an earlier analysis of approximately 500 of the donors, a V segment was called functional when productive rearrangements were above 56.7%, and segregating when the standard deviation between donors exceeded 5%. A statistical classification framework was built to diagnose cytomegalovirus status from the catalog of TCR beta chain sequences. In a later analysis, V and J genes were assigned by comparing TCR nucleotide sequences against IMGT/GENE-DB human TR gene sequences. Using the TCRdist pipeline, a later analysis assigned CDR3 sequences along with most-parsimonious VDJ recombination scenarios. In a later analysis, each TCR beta chain was defined by its CDR3 amino acid sequence together with its V-gene family, and reads without a unique V-gene family were excluded. To address suspected cross-contamination and a sequencing artifact, a later analysis removed under 600 highly shared, low-generation-probability nucleotide sequences. In a later analysis, a clonal expansion index for each public chain was calculated from normalized within-repertoire ranks of inferred template counts. Generation probabilities in a later analysis came from a VDJ recombination model fitted to out-of-frame rearrangements, and those results were checked against IGoR. In a later analysis, hypergeometric tests were used to score TCR-TCR, TCR-HLA and TCR-CMV co-occurrence, with a repertoire-size bias correction applied to TCR pairs. A later analysis estimated false discovery rates by permuting HLA or CMV assignments 20 times. In a later analysis, co-occurring TCRs were grouped using DBSCAN, with TCRdist sequence similarity added in when clustering inside HLA-allele-positive subsets. Repertoires with fewer than 30,000 or more than 120,000 public chains, plus five repertoires with anomalous nucleotide sharing, were excluded from co-occurrence clustering. The clones in this table, taken by TCRdb from immuneACCESS, are in-frame only. Not every clone is retained; where verified, under half of the shortfall comes from an unresolved V gene, and the cause of the rest is unknown. The D gene and trimming were derived from the DNA, and the V and J assignments and clone size from that table. The table for this sample lists more than 80,000 clones; roughly 71% of them were counted only once. Clones ranked in the top ten supply roughly 2.6% of the sample.

This TCR was sampled from a man in his fifties or sixties in good health and CMV-seronegative. In this chain, TRBV7-2 is recombined with TRBJ2-3, and TRBD2 may be the D gene, going by 6 matching bases. The sample taken for sequencing was PBMCs. At the DNA level, the sequence is TGTGCCAGCAGCTTAGGACTAGAAGCAGATACGCAGTATTTT. The encoded protein is CASSLGLEADTQYF. The reference TRBV7-2 and TRBJ2-3 proteins fill in what lies around the CDR3, so the full variable domain reads GAGVSQSPSNKVTEKGKDVELRCDPISGHTALYWYRQSLGQGLEFLIYFQGNSAPDKSGLPSDRFSAERTGGSVSTLTIQRTQQEDSAVYLCASSLGLEADTQYFGPGTRLTVL.